One and the same sample provided the 27 T cell receptor beta chains below, sequenced in a study of blood T cell repertoires in COVID-19. Some clones are missing from TCRdb's copy, which holds only in-frame ones; the method was immunoSEQ multiplex PCR. The sample comprises approximately 290,000 clones, around 82% of which are singletons, and 15% to 19% rests with the top ten. The sequencing sample was made of peripheral blood. These receptors were collected from a person aged 65 to 79 with COVID-19, enrolled during active disease.

In this sample, this clone turned up a few times. This sequence joins TRBV7-6 and TRBJ2-7; 7 bases are shared with TRBD1. J lost 1 base, V lost 4 bases, and 7 bases had no gene match. The CDR3 runs to 15 residues. Germline lookup yields CDR1 SGHVS and CDR2 FNYEAQ. This chain's CDR3 is CASSSLQGVSYEQYF. CDR3 DNA: TGTGCCAGCAGCTCCTTGCAGGGGGTATCCTACGAGCAGTACTTC.

CDR3: CASSILAARELFF. As DNA, the CDR3 is TGTGCCAGTAGTATTCTAGCGGCTAGGGAGCTGTTTTTT. The chain is built from TRBV19 and TRBJ2-2; 7 bases fit TRBD2. This CDR3 is 13 amino acids long. The germline gives CDR1 LNHDA, CDR2 SQIVND (reference sequence). The junction had 4 bases not matched to a gene; V was cut back by 3 bases and J by 9 bases. The entire variable domain, with the rest obtained from reference TRBV19 and TRBJ2-2, is as follows: DGGITQSPKYLFRKEGQNVTLSCEQNLNHDAMYWYRQDPGQGLRLIYYSQIVNDFQKGDIAEGYSVSREKKESFPLTVTSAQKNPTAFYLCASSILAARELFFGEGSRLTVL.

The chain carries TRBV4-3 and TRBJ2-3; maybe TRBD2 (6 bases). CDR3 length: 15 amino acids. V was trimmed by 2 bases and J by 4 bases, leaving 13 bases between them. CDR1 LGHNA and CDR2 YSLEER come from the germline V gene. CDR3 sequence (DNA): TGCGCCAGCAGCCAAAACGGCGGGGAGGCAGATACGCAGTATTTT. Residues: CASSQNGGEADTQYF.

This clone was seen a single time. The chain has TRBV7-9 and TRBJ1-2, with a tentative D call TRBD1 (5 bases). The length of the CDR3 is 14 residues. V lost 0 bases and J lost 6, with 11 bases in between. Germline V gives CDR1 SEHNR, CDR2 FQNEAQ (reference sequence). CDR3 protein: CASSLAPMTDGYTF. The CDR3 DNA is TGTGCCAGCAGCTTAGCACCTATGACAGATGGCTACACCTTC.

V usage is TRBV27 and J usage is TRBJ2-2, with D unclear. V dropped 5 bases and J dropped 1 base, with 14 bases sitting between them. This CDR3 region has 16 residues. Germline V gives CDR1 MNHEY, CDR2 SMNVEV (reference sequence). CDR3 in DNA: TGTGCCAGCAGTCCCTGGATGAGGATGAACACCGGGGAGCTGTTTTTT. This sequence encodes CASSPWMRMNTGELFF.

Here the CDR3 DNA reads TGTGCCAGCAGTGTATACAGGGACACTGAAGCTTTCTTT. Its protein product is CASSVYRDTEAFF. The chain has TRBV28 and TRBJ1-1; the D gene is possibly TRBD1 (6 bases). CDR3 length equals 13 residues. The germline V and J ends were trimmed by 5 bases and 3 bases, with 10 bases remaining between them. Germline lookup yields CDR1 MDHEN and CDR2 SYDVKM.

The chain links TRBV3-1 (or the pseudogene TRBV3-2) to TRBJ2-1, with 7 positions matching TRBD1. The CDR3 extends over 16 amino acids. Germline lookup yields CDR1 LGHDT and CDR2 YNNKEL (reference sequence). After removal of 4 bases from V and 4 bases from J, the junction contained 10 bases not matched to a gene. The CDR3 spells CASSLATGMGYNEQFF. CDR3 DNA: TGTGCCAGCAGCCTCGCGACAGGGATGGGGTACAATGAGCAGTTCTTC.

V is TRBV11-2 and J is TRBJ2-7; TRBD2 agrees at 10 bases. Looked up from germline, CDR1 is SGHAT and CDR2 is FQNNGV. The V segment lost 3 bases and the J segment 7 bases; nucleotides outside the gene matches: 3. The CDR3 covers 13 residues. The CDR3 DNA sequence: TGTGCCAGCAGCTTTAGCGGGAGGTTTGAGCAGTACTTC. Its protein is CASSFSGRFEQYF.

This chain uses TRBV25-1 with TRBJ2-1, with 8 bases matching TRBD1. Per the germline V gene, CDR1 is MGHDK and CDR2 is SYGVNS. The length of the CDR3 is 11 residues. Trimming cost V 3 bases and J 15 bases; bases outside gene matches: 4. The CDR3 reads CASSDGDRPFF. The CDR3, as DNA: TGTGCCAGCAGTGACGGGGACAGGCCGTTCTTC.

The rearrangement links TRBV7-3 to TRBJ1-2; 7 bases fit TRBD1. The V and J ends lost 5 bases and 5 bases, in that order; junction bases with no gene match: 11. Germline V lookup: CDR1 SGHTA, CDR2 FQGTGA. This CDR3 has 15 amino acids. Here the CDR3 reads CASSNAGGKRYGYTF. The CDR3 nucleotides read TGTGCCAGCAGCAACGCAGGGGGGAAACGATATGGCTACACCTTC. The full variable domain, its missing parts supplied by reference TRBV7-3 and TRBJ1-2, is GAGVSQTPSNKVTEKGKYVELRCDPISGHTALYWYRQSLGQGPEFLIYFQGTGAADDSGLPNDRFFAVRPEGSVSTLKIQRTERGDSAVYLCASSNAGGKRYGYTFGSGTRLTVV.

V and J are TRBV6-5 and TRBJ1-2, with 12 bases fitting TRBD1. Germline V gene data show CDR1 as MNHEY and CDR2 as SVGAGI. The CDR3 consists of 15 residues. V shed 5 bases, J shed 8 bases, and the junction held 9 bases outside the gene matches. The CDR3 sequence: CASSPTGQGAGGYTF. The CDR3 coding sequence is TGTGCCAGCAGTCCCACGGGACAGGGGGCGGGGGGCTACACCTTC.

V usage is TRBV28 and J usage is TRBJ1-2, with a tentative D call TRBD1 (5 bases). Between the trimmed V and J ends, which lost 6 bases and 2 bases, there was a span of 16 bases. Germline CDR1 is MDHEN and CDR2 is SYDVKM. The CDR3 contains 15 residues. DNA of the CDR3: TGTGCCAGCAGCGTAGGGGCAGCAGACAACTATGGCTACACCTTC. Amino acids: CASSVGAADNYGYTF.

The chain couples TRBV10-3 to TRBJ2-5, with a tentative D call TRBD1 (6 bases). Germline-derived CDR1 and CDR2 are ENHRY and SYGVKD. The CDR3 extends over 14 amino acids. V was pared by 4 bases and J by 5 bases, with 14 bases between. CDR3 sequence (DNA): TGTGCCATCAGTGTGGGGGCCCTAAAGGAGACCCAGTACTTC. Translating gives CAISVGALKETQYF.

This clone was observed a few times. The chain joins TRBV29-1 to TRBJ2-3; 14 nucleotides agree with TRBD2. J lost 4 bases, V lost 7 bases, and 4 bases had no gene match. The CDR3 consists of 14 residues. The germline CDR1 and CDR2 sequences are SQVTM and ANQGSEA. In DNA form, the CDR3 reads TGCAGCGGGGGGACTAGCGGGAGAGCAGATACGCAGTATTTT. It yields the protein CSGGTSGRADTQYF.

The chain carries TRBV30 and TRBJ1-1, with D tentatively TRBD1 (6 bases). Per germline, CDR1 GTSNPN and CDR2 SVGIG (reference sequence). Trimming left V 5 bases short and J 1 base short, with 11 bases between. The CDR3 is made up of 13 amino acids. DNA for the CDR3: TGTGCCTGGTCGAAACAGGGGAACACTGAAGCTTTCTTT. Translating it yields CAWSKQGNTEAFF.

The genes are TRBV5-4 and TRBJ2-1; 7 bases map to TRBD1. Losses at the gene ends were 4 bases for V and 4 bases for J; bases not matched to a gene: 11. Looked up from germline, CDR1 is SGHNT and CDR2 is YYREEE (reference sequence). The CDR3 runs 16 residues. The CDR3 spells CASSPLSGTVYNEQFF. CDR3 in DNA: TGTGCCAGCAGCCCGCTGTCCGGGACAGTATACAATGAGCAGTTCTTC.

The V and J genes are TRBV7-6 and TRBJ2-2; 8 bases are shared with TRBD1. The CDR3 length is 15 residues. V shed 6 bases, J shed 4 bases, and the junction held 7 bases outside the gene matches. From germline, CDR1 is SGHVS and CDR2 FNYEAQ. The CDR3 loop is CASSLKTGGTGELFF. The CDR3 nucleotides are TGTGCCAGCAGTTTGAAAACAGGGGGCACCGGGGAGCTGTTTTTT.

The chain is built from TRBV29-1 and TRBJ1-1, with unresolved D. The germline gives CDR1 SQVTM, CDR2 ANQGSEA. The CDR3 extends over 11 amino acids. Trimming pared 7 bases from V and 7 bases from J, leaving 13 bases between. The CDR3 coding sequence is TGCAGCGCGGAGGCGGGGTTTGAAGCTTTCTTT. Protein sequence: CSAEAGFEAFF. Variable domain in full (rest from reference TRBV29-1 and TRBJ1-1): SAVISQKPSRDICQRGTSLTIQCQVDSQVTMMFWYRQQPGQSLTLIATANQGSEATYESGFVIDKFPISRPNLTFSTLTVSNMSPEDSSIYLCSAEAGFEAFFGQGTRLTVV.

This chain connects TRBV7-9 to TRBJ1-4, with 7 bases matching TRBD1. V dropped 4 bases and J dropped 6; count of bases not matched to a gene: 8. Germline lookup yields CDR1 SEHNR and CDR2 FQNEAQ (reference sequence). This CDR3 contains 15 residues. The CDR3 reads CASSYRQGTYEKLFF. The DNA for the CDR3 is TGTGCCAGCAGCTACAGACAGGGAACATATGAAAAACTGTTTTTT.

The chain links TRBV27 to TRBJ1-2; maybe TRBD1 (5 bases). Trimming shortened V by 3 bases and J by 10 bases, and 12 bases separated the two germline ends. This CDR3 region has 12 residues. Germline CDR1 reads MNHEY; CDR2 reads SMNVEV (reference sequence). The CDR3 nucleotides are TGTGCCAGCAGTTTCCAGGGAAGGCACTACACCTTC. Amino acids: CASSFQGRHYTF.

This clone has just one count. This chain joins TRBV12-3 or TRBV12-4 and TRBJ2-5, with D possibly TRBD2 on 6 matching bases. The V end lost 8 bases, the J end lost 5 bases, and 15 bases lay between the germline ends. The CDR3 is 13 amino acids. DNA of the CDR3: TGTGCCAGCTCCCAGGGCCGGGGGGAGACCCAGTACTTC. It is translated as CASSQGRGETQYF.

The chain carries TRBV3-1 (or the pseudogene TRBV3-2) and TRBJ2-5; 8 bases align to TRBD2. CDR3 length: 19 residues. The germline gives CDR1 LGHDT, CDR2 YNNKEL (reference sequence). V shed 0 bases, J shed 8 bases, and the junction held 20 bases outside the gene matches. This CDR3 reads CASSQDARRGAGRVDTQYF. The CDR3 nucleotides are TGTGCCAGCAGCCAAGATGCCCGTCGGGGAGCCGGGAGGGTCGATACCCAGTACTTC.

This chain links TRBV7-2 with TRBJ1-3; TRBD1 might be the D (5 bases). The germline V gene encodes CDR1 SGHTA and CDR2 FQGNSA. Trimming shortened V by 4 bases and J by 8 bases, and 12 bases separated the two germline ends. The CDR3 is 13 amino acids. This CDR3 is CASSWTTGDTIYF. The CDR3 DNA reads TGTGCCAGCAGCTGGACCACGGGGGACACCATATATTTT.

This clone was detected once. The chain is built from TRBV15 and TRBJ1-6; D unclear. The V gene lost 0 bases and the J gene lost 7 bases, with 10 bases spanning the gap. This CDR3 region has 15 residues. Germline-derived CDR1 and CDR2 are LNHNV and YYDKDF (reference sequence). CDR3 sequence reads: CATSREPTGNSPLHF. Here the CDR3 DNA reads TGTGCCACCAGCAGAGAGCCAACGGGGAATTCACCCCTCCACTTT. Full variable domain (remainder filled in from reference TRBV15 and TRBJ1-6): DAMVIQNPRYQVTQFGKPVTLSCSQTLNHNVMYWYQQKSSQAPKLLFHYYDKDFNNEADTPDNFQSRRPNTSFCFLDIRSPGLGDTAMYLCATSREPTGNSPLHFGNGTRLTVT.

The rearrangement links TRBV5-4 to TRBJ1-2; TRBD1 agrees at 12 bases. From germline, CDR1 is SGHNT and CDR2 YYREEE (reference sequence). Unmatched junction bases numbered 7, after V lost 0 bases and J lost 4 bases. The CDR3 has 17 residues. CDR3 DNA: TGTGCCAGCAGCTTGGTTGGGACAGGGGGCCAGGGCTATGGCTACACCTTC. Protein product: CASSLVGTGGQGYGYTF.

The chain uses TRBV5-1 and TRBJ2-5; TRBD2 might be the D (5 bases). Germline CDR1 reads SGHRS; CDR2 reads YFSETQ. The germline V and J ends were trimmed by 0 bases and 2 bases, with 8 bases remaining between them. The CDR3 is 14 residues long. The CDR3 region is CASSLGGRQETQYF. The DNA for the CDR3 is TGCGCCAGCAGCTTGGGCGGGCGGCAAGAGACCCAGTACTTC.

This chain links TRBV25-1 with TRBJ2-5; the match to TRBD2 covers 8 bases. This CDR3 is 13 amino acids long. V lost 6 bases and J lost 4; bases outside the gene matches: 4. Looked up from germline, CDR1 is MGHDK and CDR2 is SYGVNS. CDR3 protein: CASRAGVSETQYF. DNA for the CDR3: TGTGCCAGCAGAGCGGGAGTATCAGAGACCCAGTACTTC.